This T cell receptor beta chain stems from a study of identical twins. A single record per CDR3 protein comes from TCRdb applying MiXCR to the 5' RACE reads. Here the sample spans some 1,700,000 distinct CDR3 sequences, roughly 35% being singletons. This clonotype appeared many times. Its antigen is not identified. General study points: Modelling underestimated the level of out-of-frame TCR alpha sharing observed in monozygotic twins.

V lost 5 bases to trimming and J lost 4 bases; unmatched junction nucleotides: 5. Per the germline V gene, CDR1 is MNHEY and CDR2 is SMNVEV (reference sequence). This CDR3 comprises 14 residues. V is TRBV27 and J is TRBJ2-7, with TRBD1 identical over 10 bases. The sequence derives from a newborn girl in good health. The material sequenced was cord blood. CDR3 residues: CASSAGQGGYEQYF. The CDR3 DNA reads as TGTGCCAGCAGTGCTGGACAGGGGGGATACGAGCAGTACTTC.